Following are 31 T cell receptor beta chains from one sample sequenced in a study of blood T cell repertoires in COVID-19. The assay was immunoSEQ multiplex PCR, and TCRdb's table has in-frame clones only and misses some. This sample has about 91,000 clones, with approximately 90% found just once. Sequenced material: peripheral blood. The receptors derive from a man between 65 and 85 years old with acute or convalescent COVID-19.

The CDR3 protein is CASSLGGAVYQETQYF. CDR3 sequence (DNA): TGTGCCAGCAGCTTAGGAGGTGCGGTGTACCAAGAGACCCAGTACTTC. J is TRBJ2-5 and V is TRBV11-2, with D uncertain. The CDR3 spans 16 residues. Germline V gene sequence: CDR1 SGHAT, CDR2 FQNNGV. The germline V and J ends were trimmed by 1 base and 0 bases, with 12 bases remaining between them.

The chain is built from TRBV11-2 and TRBJ2-1, with TRBD1 as a possible D gene (6 bases). This CDR3 is built from 15 residues. Per the germline V gene, CDR1 is SGHAT and CDR2 is FQNNGV. Trimming left V 4 bases short and J 0 bases short, with 10 bases between. CDR3 nucleotide sequence: TGTGCCAGCAGCTCTGGACAGATCTCCTACAATGAGCAGTTCTTC. Amino acid sequence: CASSSGQISYNEQFF.

This CDR3 is CASSSPGQGLAGGPAEQYF. Here the CDR3 DNA reads TGTGCCAGCAGCTCCCCGGGACAGGGGCTAGCGGGGGGGCCAGCCGAGCAGTACTTC. The chain recombines TRBV5-7 with TRBJ2-7, with 12 bases aligning to TRBD2. Being an ORF, TRBV5-7 has a function that is uncertain. CDR3 length: 19 residues. The V and J ends lost 3 bases and 6 bases, in that order; junction bases with no gene match: 19.

The chain joins TRBV2 to TRBJ2-5; D unclear. Per germline, CDR1 SNHLY and CDR2 FYNNEI. V was shortened by 4 bases and J by 5 bases, with 11 bases between the two germline ends. The CDR3 consists of 13 residues. CDR3 region: CASSGNRRETQYF. In DNA, the CDR3 is TGTGCCAGCAGTGGCAACCGCAGGGAGACCCAGTACTTC. Filled out from reference TRBV2 and TRBJ2-5, the complete variable domain reads EPEVTQTPSHQVTQMGQEVILRCVPISNHLYFYWYRQILGQKVEFLVSFYNNEISEKSEIFDDQFSVERPDGSNFTLKIRSTKLEDSAMYFCASSGNRRETQYFGPGTRLLVL.

The CDR3 is CASSVRDSLSETQYF. Written as DNA, the CDR3 is TGTGCCAGCAGCGTCCGGGACAGCCTATCTGAGACCCAGTACTTC. J is TRBJ2-5 and V is TRBV7-9; 7 nucleotides agree with TRBD1. Germline V gene data show CDR1 as SEHNR and CDR2 as FQNEAQ (reference sequence). The CDR3 covers 15 residues. The J segment lost 5 bases and the V segment lost 5 bases, leaving 11 bases of the junction unmatched.

V is TRBV7-9 and J is TRBJ1-1, with no clear D. Germline values: CDR1 SEHNR, CDR2 FQNEAQ (reference sequence). The CDR3 sequence is 13 residues long. Trimming stripped 1 base from V and 1 base from J, with 4 bases between. Here the CDR3 DNA reads TGTGCCAGCAGCTTAGATCGGAACACTGAAGCTTTCTTT. Protein product: CASSLDRNTEAFF.

The chain employs TRBV19 and TRBJ1-2; D is unclear. The CDR3 has 12 residues. V lost 1 base, J lost 8 bases, and 8 bases lay in between. Germline-derived CDR1 and CDR2 are LNHDA and SQIVND (reference sequence). This CDR3 reads CASSIGGEGYTF. For the CDR3, the DNA is TGTGCCAGTAGTATAGGAGGAGAAGGCTACACCTTC.

The chain carries TRBV29-1 and TRBJ1-3; D remains ambiguous. Trimming shortened V by 6 bases and J by 0 bases, and 12 bases separated the two germline ends. The CDR3 length is 14 residues. CDR1 is SQVTM, CDR2 ANQGSEA, per germline. CDR3: CSVGFGFSGNTIYF. In DNA, the CDR3 is TGCAGCGTGGGTTTCGGGTTCTCTGGAAACACCATATATTTT.

J is TRBJ2-7 and V is TRBV11-2; TRBD1 agrees at 9 bases. This CDR3 has 18 amino acids. From germline, CDR1 is SGHAT and CDR2 FQNNGV. The J segment lost 3 bases and the V segment lost 2 bases, leaving 14 bases of the junction unmatched. This CDR3 reads CASSLFAPGQGLIYEQYF. The CDR3 bases are TGTGCCAGCAGCTTATTCGCGCCCGGACAGGGGTTGATCTACGAGCAGTACTTC.

The chain couples TRBV6-5 to TRBJ1-5; 9 bases fit TRBD1. Germline values: CDR1 MNHEY, CDR2 SVGAGI. With 0 bases clipped from V and 5 bases from J, the junction kept 2 bases outside the gene matches. The CDR3 length is 15 residues. CDR3 bases: TGTGCCAGCAGTTACTCCGGGACAGGGTATCAGCCCCAGCATTTT. This encodes CASSYSGTGYQPQHF.

The chain joins TRBV30 to TRBJ2-1; D is possibly TRBD2 (7 bases). The germline CDR1 and CDR2 sequences are GTSNPN and SVGIG (reference sequence). Trimming removed 3 bases at V and 6 bases at J, with 18 bases between. The CDR3 extends over 15 amino acids. The CDR3 sequence is CAWRGSGGYFNEQFF. The CDR3 nucleotides read TGTGCCTGGAGAGGTTCGGGGGGCTACTTCAATGAGCAGTTCTTC. Using reference TRBV30 and TRBJ2-1 for the parts outside the CDR3, the full variable domain is SQTIHQWPATLVQPVGSPLSLECTVEGTSNPNLYWYRQAAGRGLQLLFYSVGIGQISSEVPQNLSASRPQDRQFILSSKKLLLSDSGFYLCAWRGSGGYFNEQFFGPGTRLTVL.

This chain links TRBV7-9 with TRBJ2-7; 11 positions agree with TRBD1. The junction had 10 bases not matched to a gene; V was cut back by 3 bases and J by 6 bases. In germline, CDR1 is SEHNR, CDR2 FQNEAQ (reference sequence). The CDR3 is 16 residues long. As DNA, the CDR3 is TGTGCCAGCAGCTTCGTTGCGGGGACAGGGGGTCTCGAGCAGTACTTC. This encodes CASSFVAGTGGLEQYF.

The chain uses TRBV28 and TRBJ1-2; D gene unclear. Between the trimmed V and J ends, which lost 5 bases and 7 bases, there was a span of 14 bases. This CDR3 contains 13 residues. CDR1 and CDR2 from the germline V gene are MDHEN and SYDVKM. The CDR3 nucleotides are TGTGCCAGCAGTCCCCCGGGAGTTAGTGGCTACACCTTC. This translates into CASSPPGVSGYTF.

This clone has only a few counts. The chain carries TRBV2 and TRBJ1-6; the match to TRBD1 covers 8 bases. The CDR3 contains 15 residues. Germline V CDR1 and CDR2: SNHLY, FYNNEI. The junction had 7 bases not matched to a gene; V was cut back by 8 bases and J by 4 bases. CDR3 sequence: CASRDRPFYNSPLHF. The CDR3 DNA follows: TGTGCCAGCCGGGACAGGCCCTTTTATAATTCACCCCTCCACTTT.

The chain recombines TRBV2 with TRBJ1-4; D might be TRBD1 (5 bases). V gave up 6 bases and J gave up 14 bases, with 16 bases separating them. CDR1 SNHLY and CDR2 FYNNEI come from the germline V gene. This CDR3 spans 12 amino acids. CDR3 amino acids: CASSPEGRGLFF. The CDR3 nucleotides are TGTGCCAGCAGCCCCGAGGGGCGGGGGCTGTTTTTT. Full variable domain (outside the CDR3, taken from reference TRBV2 and TRBJ1-4): EPEVTQTPSHQVTQMGQEVILRCVPISNHLYFYWYRQILGQKVEFLVSFYNNEISEKSEIFDDQFSVERPDGSNFTLKIRSTKLEDSAMYFCASSPEGRGLFFGSGTQLSVL.

The rearrangement uses TRBV5-4 and TRBJ2-5; 13 bases line up with TRBD2. The germline V gene has CDR1 SGHNT and CDR2 YYREEE (reference sequence). V lost 4 bases and J lost 3; bases outside the gene matches: 3. The CDR3 totals 15 residues. CDR3 loop: CASSAGLAGEETQYF. The CDR3 nucleotides are TGTGCCAGCAGCGCCGGACTAGCGGGGGAAGAGACCCAGTACTTC.

As DNA, the CDR3 is TGTGCCAGCAGTGAAGAAGCTCATAATTCACCCCTCCACTTT. This gives the protein CASSEEAHNSPLHF. The chain carries TRBV2 and TRBJ1-6; unclear D gene. Trimming shortened V by 1 base and J by 5 bases, and 6 bases separated the two germline ends. This CDR3 is 14 amino acids long. Germline values: CDR1 SNHLY, CDR2 FYNNEI.

The V gene is TRBV7-9, the J gene TRBJ2-6; D is unclear. This CDR3 has 16 residues. The V gene lost 3 bases and the J gene lost 2 bases, with 11 bases spanning the gap. Germline assignment: CDR1 SEHNR and CDR2 FQNEAQ (reference sequence). In DNA form, the CDR3 reads TGTGCCAGCAGCTTGCAGGTTTCTGCTGGGGCCAACGTCCTGACTTTC. This sequence encodes CASSLQVSAGANVLTF.

The genes are TRBV10-3 and TRBJ2-1; a weak D match, TRBD2 (7 bases). Trimming left V 2 bases short and J 1 base short, with 9 bases between. CDR3 length: 15 amino acids. Looked up from germline, CDR1 is ENHRY and CDR2 is SYGVKD. CDR3 sequence (DNA): TGTGCCATCAGTGAGGAGGGGGGGTCCTACAATGAGCAGTTCTTC. It translates to CAISEEGGSYNEQFF.

The chain couples TRBV20-1 to TRBJ2-5, with D possibly being TRBD1 (5 bases). The CDR3 length is 11 residues. V lost 7 bases, J lost 4 bases, and 10 bases lay in between. CDR1 and CDR2 (germline): DFQATT, SNEGSKA (reference sequence). The CDR3 loop is CSVAQGETQYF. The CDR3 nucleotides read TGCAGTGTTGCCCAGGGAGAGACCCAGTACTTC.

In DNA form, the CDR3 reads TGTGCCAGCAGCTTTAATATGCGTACCGGGGAGCTGTTTTTT. Protein sequence: CASSFNMRTGELFF. This sequence joins TRBV11-2 and TRBJ2-2; no definite D call. The V end lost 3 bases, the J end lost 5 bases, and 10 bases lay between the germline ends. The CDR3 has 14 amino acids. The germline V gene encodes CDR1 SGHAT and CDR2 FQNNGV.

V gene TRBV9 combines with J gene TRBJ1-4, with D perhaps matching TRBD1 (6 bases). This CDR3 comprises 14 residues. The germline V and J ends were trimmed by 0 bases and 8 bases, with 11 bases remaining between them. From germline, CDR1 is SGDLS and CDR2 YYNGEE. The chain's CDR3 is CASSVGGPGEKLFF. The CDR3, as DNA: TGTGCCAGCAGCGTAGGGGGGCCAGGGGAAAAACTGTTTTTT.

The chain links TRBV6-6 to TRBJ2-6; TRBD1 is a possible D gene (6 bases). V was clipped by 5 bases and J by 4 bases, with 15 bases between them. The length of the CDR3 is 16 residues. In germline, CDR1 is MNHNY, CDR2 SVGAGI (reference sequence). The CDR3 coding sequence is TGTGCCAGCAGTCCACCACCAGGGGTCGGGGCCAACGTCCTGACTTTC. Its protein is CASSPPPGVGANVLTF.

The gene calls are TRBV2 and TRBJ2-2; 8 nucleotides match TRBD1. The CDR3 is 16 amino acids. V lost 5 bases to trimming and J lost 7 bases; unmatched junction nucleotides: 12. Germline CDR1 is SNHLY and CDR2 is FYNNEI. For the CDR3, the DNA is TGTGCCAGCAGTTGGGTGCCAGGGGGCAGTATCGGGGAGCTGTTTTTT. This gives the protein CASSWVPGGSIGELFF.

The chain is built from TRBV5-1 and TRBJ2-3; TRBD1 matches 8 bases. J was trimmed by 0 bases and V by 4 bases; bases with no gene match: 4. The CDR3 runs to 15 residues. Per the germline V gene, CDR1 is SGHRS and CDR2 is YFSETQ. The CDR3 DNA follows: TGCGCCAGCAGCCCAGGGACAGGAAGCACAGATACGCAGTATTTT. Amino acid sequence: CASSPGTGSTDTQYF.

J is TRBJ1-2 and V is TRBV6-2 or TRBV6-3, with 10 bases identical to TRBD1. J was trimmed by 5 bases and V by 5 bases; bases with no gene match: 11. In germline, CDR1 is MNHEY, CDR2 SVGEGT. The CDR3 runs to 16 residues. The CDR3 is CASSGQGVYGIYGYTF. The CDR3 nucleotides read TGTGCCAGCAGTGGACAGGGGGTGTATGGGATTTATGGCTACACCTTC.

The V gene is TRBV19, the J gene TRBJ1-5; TRBD1 matches 7 bases. This CDR3 comprises 14 residues. Germline loops: CDR1 LNHDA, CDR2 SQIVND (reference sequence). Unmatched junction bases numbered 6, after V lost 9 bases and J lost 1 base. The CDR3 reads CASRQGMSNQPQHF. CDR3 DNA: TGTGCCAGCAGACAGGGAATGAGCAATCAGCCCCAGCATTTT.

The V and J genes are TRBV29-1 and TRBJ1-1; D unresolved. Germline CDR1 SQVTM, CDR2 ANQGSEA. This CDR3 contains 14 residues. Trimming pared 5 bases from V and 1 base from J, leaving 14 bases between. The CDR3 DNA reads as TGCAGCGTTCCCGAAAGCTCAGGGAACACTGAAGCTTTCTTT. It specifies CSVPESSGNTEAFF.

The chain couples TRBV19 to TRBJ1-6; TRBD1 aligns across 7 bases. V dropped 4 bases and J dropped 6; count of bases not matched to a gene: 12. The germline V gene encodes CDR1 LNHDA and CDR2 SQIVND (reference sequence). CDR3 size: 17 residues. DNA of the CDR3: TGTGCCAGTAGTACCTACCGCCAGACAGGGTCTAATTCACCCCTCCACTTT. Amino acids: CASSTYRQTGSNSPLHF.

The chain combines TRBV3-1 (or the pseudogene TRBV3-2) with TRBJ2-5, with unresolved D. V was cut by 2 bases and J by 1 base, with 14 bases left in between. The CDR3 sequence is 16 residues long. Germline V lookup: CDR1 LGHDT, CDR2 YNNKEL (reference sequence). CDR3: CASSQRGSRIQETQYF. The CDR3 nucleotides are TGTGCCAGCAGCCAACGCGGTTCGAGGATCCAAGAGACCCAGTACTTC.

This clone was found a few times. The chain couples TRBV2 to TRBJ1-5; 8 bases line up with TRBD1. Trimming at V came to 5 bases and at J to 8 bases, leaving 11 bases not matched to a gene. The CDR3 totals 15 residues. CDR1 SNHLY and CDR2 FYNNEI come from the germline V gene. The CDR3 bases are TGTGCCAGCAGTTTCGACAGGGGCCTTCGGGAGCCCCAGCATTTT. Translation: CASSFDRGLREPQHF.